These 29 T cell receptor beta chains share one sample of origin, sequenced in a study of blood T cell dynamics during melanoma immunotherapy. The assay was immunoSEQ multiplex PCR, and TCRdb's table has in-frame clones only and misses some. This table holds 20,000 to 30,000 clones, about 83% found once. Time point given: pre-treatment baseline. This sample comprised blood, obtained from a patient treated with checkpoint blockade. These receptors came from a human donor with melanoma.

Only a few counts were recorded for this clone. The gene calls are TRBV11-3 and TRBJ1-2; no definite D call. Germline CDR1 SGHNT, CDR2 YENEEA. The ends were cut back, 1 base at V and 4 bases at J, with 19 bases in the middle. The CDR3 covers 17 residues. CDR3 residues: CASSLALTVLRLYGYTF. CDR3 coding DNA: TGTGCCAGCAGCTTAGCTCTCACGGTCCTTCGCCTCTATGGCTACACCTTC.

The V call is TRBV27, the J call TRBJ2-2; D unclear. V lost 7 bases and J lost 6, with 6 bases in between. This CDR3 has 11 residues. Germline values: CDR1 MNHEY, CDR2 SMNVEV (reference sequence). The CDR3 nucleotides read TGTGCCAGCATGCAGGCCGGGGAGCTGTTTTTT. Its translation: CASMQAGELFF.

The chain joins TRBV6-5 to TRBJ2-5; 14 nucleotides align to TRBD2. The V gene's germline CDR1 is MNHEY and CDR2 SVGAGI. The CDR3 covers 16 residues. J lost 5 bases, V lost 4 bases, and 6 bases had no gene match. CDR3 amino acids: CASSSGTSGSRETQYF. For the CDR3, the DNA is TGTGCCAGCAGTTCAGGGACTAGCGGGAGTAGGGAGACCCAGTACTTC.

This chain joins TRBV19 and TRBJ1-2, with D hard to call. This CDR3 contains 15 residues. Per germline, CDR1 LNHDA and CDR2 SQIVND (reference sequence). Trimming took 5 bases from V and 5 from J, leaving 18 bases between them. CDR3 sequence: CASSVPDVSYYGYTF. In DNA, the CDR3 is TGTGCCAGTAGTGTCCCGGACGTGTCATATTATGGCTACACCTTC. Based on the CDR3 plus reference TRBV19 and TRBJ1-2, the full variable domain is DGGITQSPKYLFRKEGQNVTLSCEQNLNHDAMYWYRQDPGQGLRLIYYSQIVNDFQKGDIAEGYSVSREKKESFPLTVTSAQKNPTAFYLCASSVPDVSYYGYTFGSGTRLTVV.

The V and J genes are TRBV9 and TRBJ1-3, with D possibly matching TRBD1 (6 bases). Trimming took off 4 bases at V and 3 bases at J, with 14 bases between the two ends. CDR1 and CDR2 (germline): SGDLS, YYNGEE. This CDR3 comprises 15 residues. CDR3 amino acids: CASSPWGGGGNTIYF. In nucleotides, the CDR3 is TGTGCCAGCAGCCCCTGGGGGGGCGGTGGAAACACCATATATTTT.

The gene calls are TRBV5-1 and TRBJ1-1; the D is unclear. The germline V and J ends were trimmed by 0 bases and 2 bases, with 8 bases remaining between them. This CDR3 is 14 amino acids long. Looked up from germline, CDR1 is SGHRS and CDR2 is YFSETQ. CDR3 coding DNA: TGCGCCAGCAGCTTGGGGGCCATCAACACTGAAGCTTTCTTT. Encoded protein: CASSLGAINTEAFF.

The CDR3 DNA reads as TGTGCCAGCAGTTCCCACAGCAACAATGAGCAGTTCTTC. It yields the protein CASSSHSNNEQFF. This chain uses TRBV6-5 with TRBJ2-1; the D is unclear. CDR1 and CDR2 (germline): MNHEY, SVGAGI. V was cut by 4 bases and J by 5 bases, with 9 bases left in between. This CDR3 is built from 13 residues.

The chain recombines TRBV18 with TRBJ2-7; D is perhaps TRBD2 (6 bases). CDR3 length equals 15 residues. Germline CDR1 reads KGHSH; CDR2 reads LQKENI. V lost 3 bases to trimming and J lost 7 bases, with 19 bases between them. CDR3 region: CASSPNQGLGGEQYF. The CDR3 DNA follows: TGTGCCAGCTCACCCAATCAGGGCCTCGGGGGAGAGCAGTACTTC.

The J gene is TRBJ2-7, the V gene TRBV5-4; 7 bases match TRBD1. The V gene's germline CDR1 is SGHNT and CDR2 YYREEE (reference sequence). The V segment lost 2 bases and the J segment 4 bases; nucleotides outside the gene matches: 6. This CDR3 region has 14 residues. In nucleotides, the CDR3 is TGTGCCAGCAGCTTACAGGGGATCGGGTACGAGCAGTACTTC. It is translated as CASSLQGIGYEQYF.

The rearrangement links TRBV10-3 to TRBJ2-3, with D perhaps TRBD2 (6 bases). The V end was cut by 4 bases, the J end by 1 base, with 18 bases between. The length of the CDR3 is 17 residues. Germline assignment: CDR1 ENHRY and CDR2 SYGVKD. The CDR3 here is CAISGRGSLGGTDTQYF. The CDR3 DNA follows: TGTGCCATCAGTGGACGGGGGAGCCTCGGCGGCACAGATACGCAGTATTTT.

J is TRBJ2-3 and V is TRBV6-4; D remains unclear. Germline V CDR1 and CDR2: MRHNA, SNTAGT. The CDR3 runs to 12 residues. Trimming took 5 bases from V and 2 from J, leaving 5 bases between them. CDR3 in DNA: TGTGCCAGCAGTCCCAACACAGATACGCAGTATTTT. Its translation: CASSPNTDTQYF.

The rearrangement links TRBV19 to TRBJ2-7; a possible D gene is TRBD1 (6 bases). The V and J ends lost 6 bases and 3 bases respectively, with 12 bases between them. The CDR3 runs to 13 residues. CDR1 is LNHDA, CDR2 SQIVND, per germline (reference sequence). CDR3 in amino acids: CASSQDSRYEQYF. The CDR3 DNA reads as TGTGCCAGTAGCCAGGACAGCCGCTACGAGCAGTACTTC. Using reference TRBV19 and TRBJ2-7 for the parts outside the CDR3, the full variable domain is DGGITQSPKYLFRKEGQNVTLSCEQNLNHDAMYWYRQDPGQGLRLIYYSQIVNDFQKGDIAEGYSVSREKKESFPLTVTSAQKNPTAFYLCASSQDSRYEQYFGPGTRLTVT.

The CDR3 region has the DNA TGTGCCGGTTCGGCCACCCAAGAGACCCAGTACTTC. Protein: CAGSATQETQYF. The rearrangement links TRBV11-2 to TRBJ2-5; D is unresolved. The CDR3 is 12 amino acids. Trimming left V 11 bases short and J 1 base short, with 11 bases between. CDR1 is SGHAT and CDR2 is FQNNGV in the germline V gene.

J is TRBJ1-3 and V is TRBV19; TRBD1 might be the D (5 bases). Germline loops: CDR1 LNHDA, CDR2 SQIVND (reference sequence). The V end was cut by 5 bases, the J end by 5 bases, with 13 bases between. The CDR3 consists of 14 residues. The CDR3 loop reads CASSPSDSRNTIYF. The CDR3 DNA follows: TGTGCCAGTAGTCCCAGCGACAGCCGAAACACCATATATTTT.

The V and J genes are TRBV5-8 and TRBJ1-5, with TRBD1 matching over 10 bases. Per germline, CDR1 SGHTS and CDR2 YDEGEE. V trimming: 4 bases; J trimming: 5 bases; junction bases outside the gene matches: 6. The CDR3 runs 15 residues. For the CDR3, the DNA is TGTGCCAGCAGCCTCGGGACAGGGGCTTATCAGCCCCAGCATTTT. This encodes CASSLGTGAYQPQHF.

The chain combines TRBV19 with TRBJ2-7, with D tentatively TRBD1 (5 bases). The CDR3 length is 12 residues. In germline, CDR1 is LNHDA, CDR2 SQIVND (reference sequence). V was trimmed by 7 bases and J by 2 bases, leaving 9 bases between them. CDR3 residues: CASTRGAYEQYF. The CDR3 DNA is TGTGCCAGTACAAGGGGCGCCTACGAGCAGTACTTC.

Written as DNA, the CDR3 is TGTGCCAGCAGTTCGAGCGGCGGAAACCGGAACTACGAGCAGTACTTC. Its protein product is CASSSSGGNRNYEQYF. This chain links TRBV28 with TRBJ2-7; a possible D gene is TRBD2 (5 bases). Germline V gene lookup returns CDR1 MDHEN and CDR2 SYDVKM. This CDR3 region has 16 residues. V shed 4 bases and J shed 3 bases, with 19 bases lying between them.

This chain uses TRBV15 with TRBJ2-1; TRBD2 aligns across 13 bases. Trimming cost V 1 base and J 4 bases; bases outside gene matches: 4. The CDR3 is 17 amino acids. CDR1 LNHNV and CDR2 YYDKDF come from the germline V gene (reference sequence). Written as DNA, the CDR3 is TGTGCCACCAGCAGAGGCGGGACTAGCGGGGTATACAATGAGCAGTTCTTC. As protein: CATSRGGTSGVYNEQFF.

The chain recombines TRBV5-5 with TRBJ1-3, with D uncertain. CDR3 length: 14 residues. Trimming took off 0 bases at V and 0 bases at J, with 4 bases between the two ends. CDR1 and CDR2 (germline): SGHKS, YYEKEE (reference sequence). The CDR3 coding sequence is TGTGCCAGCAGCTTGGGGGGCTCTGGAAACACCATATATTTT. Protein: CASSLGGSGNTIYF.

V gene TRBV28 combines with J gene TRBJ1-6, with 10 bases fitting TRBD1. The CDR3 covers 17 residues. Germline values: CDR1 MDHEN, CDR2 SYDVKM. The J segment lost 8 bases and the V segment lost 5 bases, leaving 12 bases of the junction unmatched. CDR3 protein: CASSPWTGGGTDSPLHF. For the CDR3, the DNA is TGTGCCAGCAGTCCCTGGACAGGGGGAGGGACGGATTCACCCCTCCACTTT.

The rearrangement links TRBV11-3 to TRBJ2-1, with unresolved D. CDR3 length equals 13 residues. Germline V gene lookup returns CDR1 SGHNT and CDR2 YENEEA. Trimming pared 0 bases from V and 4 bases from J, leaving 4 bases between. CDR3 residues: CASSLDSYNEQFF. CDR3 bases: TGTGCCAGCAGCTTAGACAGTTACAATGAGCAGTTCTTC.

V and J are TRBV10-2 and TRBJ2-5, with D perhaps TRBD2 (6 bases). Germline CDR1 is WSHSY and CDR2 is SAAADI. This CDR3 region has 14 residues. V lost 4 bases to trimming and J lost 5 bases, with 14 bases between them. The CDR3, as DNA: TGCGCCAGCAGTGTGGGGGGTTCTGGGGAGACCCAGTACTTC. Its protein product is CASSVGGSGETQYF.

This clone was observed a single time. The rearrangement uses TRBV11-2 and TRBJ2-7, with D hard to call. Germline CDR1 is SGHAT and CDR2 is FQNNGV. The ends were cut back, 4 bases at V and 5 bases at J, with 15 bases in the middle. This CDR3 has 14 amino acids. DNA for the CDR3: TGTGCCAGCAGCTCGATGATGAGGTCCCACGAGCAGTACTTC. It encodes CASSSMMRSHEQYF.

This CDR3 is CASSFSTGTINGYTF. In nucleotides, the CDR3 is TGTGCCAGCAGTTTCTCTACAGGCACGATCAATGGCTACACCTTC. This rearrangement joins TRBV28 to TRBJ1-2, with a possible D match to TRBD1 (5 bases). CDR3 size: 15 residues. The germline V gene has CDR1 MDHEN and CDR2 SYDVKM. V lost 3 bases to trimming and J lost 6 bases, with 17 bases between them.

V usage is TRBV9 and J usage is TRBJ2-3; D is ambiguous. Germline V gives CDR1 SGDLS, CDR2 YYNGEE. CDR3 size: 14 residues. Deletions cut 0 bases from V and 3 bases from J, with 8 bases between. As DNA, the CDR3 is TGTGCCAGCAGCGTAGGGTCCCTGACAGATACGCAGTATTTT. This codes for CASSVGSLTDTQYF.

This clone was observed a single time. The DNA for the CDR3 is TGCGCCAGCAGCTTGGGACCATCAGGGAACATTCAGTACTTC. Translation gives CASSLGPSGNIQYF. The chain carries TRBV5-1 and TRBJ2-4, with D perhaps matching TRBD1 (5 bases). Trimming removed 0 bases at V and 7 bases at J, with 11 bases between. There are 14 residues in the CDR3. From germline, CDR1 is SGHRS and CDR2 YFSETQ.

The rearrangement links TRBV28 to TRBJ1-5; D remains ambiguous. V lost 6 bases to trimming and J lost 4 bases, with 7 bases between them. The germline V gene encodes CDR1 MDHEN and CDR2 SYDVKM. The CDR3 consists of 12 residues. DNA for the CDR3: TGTGCCAGCAGGGATAGTAATCAGCCCCAGCATTTT. It translates to CASRDSNQPQHF.

This chain uses TRBV9 with TRBJ2-5, with 9 bases lining up with TRBD1. CDR1 and CDR2 (germline): SGDLS, YYNGEE. V gave up 5 bases and J gave up 2 bases; unmatched junction bases: 7. This CDR3 contains 15 residues. CDR3 in amino acids: CASSRADRGQETQYF. CDR3 DNA sequence: TGTGCCAGCAGTCGCGCGGACAGGGGACAAGAGACCCAGTACTTC.

CDR3 coding DNA: TGTGCCAGCAGCCATAACCGGGATTACGAGCAGTACTTC. This gives the protein CASSHNRDYEQYF. V gene TRBV4-2 combines with J gene TRBJ2-7, with D possibly matching TRBD2 (5 bases). The V and J ends lost 3 bases and 4 bases respectively, with 10 bases between them. The CDR3 spans 13 residues. Germline V gives CDR1 LGHNA, CDR2 YNFKEQ.